This T cell receptor (beta chain) was observed in a study of blood T cell repertoires in COVID-19. Recruitment covered fewer than 25 US areas and drew participants whose ages spanned about 18 to 90 years. Cohorts were assigned according to the clinical history that participants reported. In the original workflow: Nucleated cell number was recorded as an estimate derived from reference gene primer amplification. TCRdb keeps only in-frame clones here, not all; method: immunoSEQ multiplex PCR. D and trimming were read from the DNA, whereas the V and J calls and clone size are those reported in that table. The data contain roughly 150,000 clones, approximately 86% of them singletons. Per germline, CDR1 MDHEN and CDR2 SYDVKM. Trimming removed 6 bases from V and 1 base from J, with 12 bases in between. The CDR3 sequence is 15 residues long.

The receptor comes from a man between 60 and 75 years old who had recovered from COVID-19. The chain combines TRBV28 with TRBJ2-2; D gene uncertain. The material sequenced was PBMCs or T cells enriched from blood (not recorded which). CDR3 region: CASRARQGNTGELFF. For the CDR3, the DNA is TGTGCCAGCAGGGCCCGACAAGGGAACACCGGGGAGCTGTTTTTT. Variable domain in full (rest from reference TRBV28 and TRBJ2-2): DVKVTQSSRYLVKRTGEKVFLECVQDMDHENMFWYRQDPGLGLRLIYFSYDVKMKEKGDIPEGYSVSREKKERFSLILESASTNQTSMYLCASRARQGNTGELFFGEGSRLTVL.